Reported below is one T cell receptor beta chain. The target of this receptor is not known. No base quality values were provided; no much bigger clone lies one nucleotide off. This entry belongs to a study of shared T cell receptors in the human thymus (TCRdb year 2021). Looking at the study overall: The study examined how the human thymus generates shared, self-reactive T-cell receptor alpha chains.

The protocol used for the library was the immunoSEQ multiplex PCR assay. TCRdb took over this immuneACCESS table, retaining in-frame rearrangements with V and J assigned. Such tables are incomplete; in checked studies, under half of the missing clones stem from an unresolved V gene, and the remainder is unexplained. In this sample the table shows about 380,000 clones, around 93% of which occur a single time. Roughly 0.021% of the sample rests with the top ten. Deletion took 3 bases off V and 6 bases off J, with a span of 17 bases between the germline ends. From its cysteine to its phenylalanine, the CDR3 spans 15 amino acids. CDR3 DNA is the only sequence kept; it has 45 bases, read in frame from the first base. The CDR1 and CDR2 encoded by the germline V gene are SGHAT and FQNNGV.

The receptor's source is a human donor. The rearranged segments are TRBV11-2 and TRBJ2-5, with the D gene tentatively TRBD1 or TRBD2, based on 5 matching bases in each. Sequencing used thymocytes. The base sequence is TGTGCCAGCAGCTTCGGGACCCTATGGGGGAAGACCCAGTACTTC. Its coded protein is CASSFGTLWGKTQYF.